Following are 15 T cell receptor beta chains from one sample sequenced in a study of T cells in localized non-small cell lung cancer. Sequencing used immunoSEQ multiplex PCR; TCRdb keeps in-frame clones, though not all of them. The data contain about 19,000 clones, approximately 90% of them singletons. Sequenced here: peripheral blood, sampled before any cancer treatment. The receptors derive from a male donor older than 55 with stage I squamous cell lung carcinoma.

The chain is built from TRBV6-1 and TRBJ2-5; 9 nucleotides match TRBD1. From germline, CDR1 is MNHNS and CDR2 SASEGT. Trimming took 2 bases from V and 2 from J; bases not matched to a gene: 6. The CDR3 is 16 amino acids. As DNA, the CDR3 is TGTGCCAGCAGTGAATTCACAGGGGGCTTTCAAGAGACCCAGTACTTC. It translates to CASSEFTGGFQETQYF.

The V and J genes are TRBV9 and TRBJ2-2, with D perhaps TRBD1 or TRBD2 (5 bases each). The length of the CDR3 is 16 residues. V lost 2 bases, J lost 3 bases, and 14 bases lay in between. Germline V lookup: CDR1 SGDLS, CDR2 YYNGEE. CDR3 residues: CASSVSEGWDTGELFF. The CDR3 coding sequence is TGTGCCAGCAGCGTCAGTGAGGGGTGGGACACCGGGGAGCTGTTTTTT.

V usage is TRBV6-4 and J usage is TRBJ2-3; 13 nucleotides line up with TRBD2. This CDR3 comprises 15 residues. The germline V gene has CDR1 MRHNA and CDR2 SNTAGT. Trimming at V came to 6 bases and at J to 7 bases, leaving 7 bases not matched to a gene. CDR3 sequence reads: CASSATSGRLNTQYF. CDR3 coding DNA: TGTGCCAGCAGCGCGACTAGCGGGAGGTTGAATACGCAGTATTTT.

J is TRBJ2-2 and V is TRBV6-1; 10 nucleotides align to TRBD1. The length of the CDR3 is 17 residues. CDR1 is MNHNS, CDR2 SASEGT, per germline. V was pared by 3 bases and J by 4 bases, with 8 bases of the junction left unmatched. In DNA form, the CDR3 reads TGTGCCAGCAGTGAGAGTCCCGGGACAGGGGTCACCGGGGAGCTGTTTTTT. Amino acids: CASSESPGTGVTGELFF.

The count of this clone is one. The J gene is TRBJ1-3, the V gene TRBV7-2; D remains unclear. There are 14 residues in the CDR3. Per germline, CDR1 SGHTA and CDR2 FQGNSA. Trimming stripped 3 bases from V and 0 bases from J, with 6 bases between. CDR3 coding DNA: TGTGCCAGCAGCTTCGTGGTCTCTGGAAACACCATATATTTT. Protein: CASSFVVSGNTIYF.

The chain is built from TRBV30 and TRBJ1-4, with D possibly being TRBD1 (6 bases). The CDR3 extends over 18 amino acids. In germline, CDR1 is GTSNPN, CDR2 SVGIG (reference sequence). V was trimmed by 0 bases and J by 7 bases, leaving 24 bases between them. The CDR3 coding sequence is TGTGCCTGGAGTGTAGATCTTAGGGGGACACAATCGGGTGAAAAACTGTTTTTT. Protein: CAWSVDLRGTQSGEKLFF.

J is TRBJ2-3 and V is TRBV29-1, with 16 bases that match TRBD2. The CDR3 runs to 14 residues. J gave up 6 bases and V 8 bases, and 5 bases lay outside the gene matches. The germline V gene encodes CDR1 SQVTM and CDR2 ANQGSEA. The CDR3 nucleotides are TGCAGCTCCAAGGGACTAGCGGGAGGGGATACGCAGTATTTT. Translating it yields CSSKGLAGGDTQYF.

V gene TRBV18 combines with J gene TRBJ2-1; TRBD2 matches 14 bases. CDR1 is KGHSH and CDR2 is LQKENI in the germline V gene. The trim removed 3 bases at V and 5 bases at J, leaving 0 bases unmatched. This CDR3 contains 15 residues. CDR3 amino acids: CASSPGLAGDNEQFF. CDR3 DNA: TGTGCCAGCTCACCGGGACTAGCGGGAGACAATGAGCAGTTCTTC.

This clone came up once. V is TRBV20-1 and J is TRBJ1-1, with D uncertain. The CDR3 is made up of 10 amino acids. CDR1 is DFQATT, CDR2 SNEGSKA, per germline (reference sequence). Trimming shortened V by 6 bases and J by 6 bases, and 8 bases separated the two germline ends. The CDR3 region has the DNA TGCAGTGCCCGTCGAGCTGAAGCTTTCTTT. Encoded protein: CSARRAEAFF.

The chain uses TRBV7-6 and TRBJ2-1; TRBD2 matches at 15 bases. This CDR3 spans 18 amino acids. V lost 5 bases to trimming and J lost 1 base; unmatched junction nucleotides: 6. CDR1 is SGHVS and CDR2 is FNYEAQ in the germline V gene. As DNA, the CDR3 is TGTGCCAGCAGCCTGCCGGGACTAGCGGGAGGTTCCTACAATGAGCAGTTCTTC. It specifies CASSLPGLAGGSYNEQFF.

The chain recombines TRBV27 with TRBJ2-2, with 7 bases that match TRBD2. V dropped 7 bases and J dropped 0; count of bases not matched to a gene: 5. The V gene's germline CDR1 is MNHEY and CDR2 SMNVEV (reference sequence). The CDR3 runs 15 residues. The CDR3 protein is CASTIGTTNTGELFF. The CDR3 nucleotides read TGTGCCAGCACTATCGGGACTACGAACACCGGGGAGCTGTTTTTT.

The genes are TRBV11-1 and TRBJ1-4; 8 bases are shared with TRBD1. The CDR3 is 15 amino acids. Germline values: CDR1 SGHAT, CDR2 FQDESV (reference sequence). V shed 5 bases and J 6 bases; nucleotides not matched to a gene: 8. The CDR3 DNA reads TGTGCCAGCAGCCTTCCGGGACAGGATGATGAAAAACTGTTTTTT. This gives the protein CASSLPGQDDEKLFF.

This clone showed up just a few times. The genes are TRBV11-2 and TRBJ1-1; 7 bases align to TRBD1. The trim removed 5 bases at V and 6 bases at J, leaving 12 bases unmatched. The CDR3 spans 15 residues. Germline assignment: CDR1 SGHAT and CDR2 FQNNGV. The CDR3 bases are TGTGCCAGCAGCGAAGGCACAGCGACAGGGTCTGAAGCTTTCTTT. Translation: CASSEGTATGSEAFF.

This rearrangement joins TRBV19 to TRBJ2-7; TRBD1 matches 10 bases. Per germline, CDR1 LNHDA and CDR2 SQIVND (reference sequence). Trimming removed 9 bases from V and 6 bases from J; junction bases left unmatched: 20. This CDR3 is built from 17 residues. CDR3 region: CASQGGPGQGTGSEQYF. In DNA form, the CDR3 reads TGTGCCAGCCAAGGGGGGCCGGGACAGGGGACAGGGAGCGAGCAGTACTTC.

This chain links TRBV6-5 with TRBJ1-5; D remains unclear. CDR1 and CDR2 (germline): MNHEY, SVGAGI. The CDR3 has 13 amino acids. V gave up 0 bases and J gave up 6 bases, with 6 bases separating them. Here the CDR3 DNA reads TGTGCCAGCAGTTACTCGATTACTCAGCCCCAGCATTTT. Amino acids: CASSYSITQPQHF.